What follows are 17 T cell receptor beta chains derived from one specimen sequenced in a study of blood T cell repertoires in COVID-19. The method was immunoSEQ multiplex PCR; TCRdb's version includes in-frame clones alone and lacks a portion of them. The sample lists roughly 100,000 clones; over 75% were seen once. The sample consisted of peripheral blood. The receptors come from a human donor in a cohort sampled during active or convalescent COVID-19.

For this clone: This same CDR3 is encoded by further DNA sequences in the sample. The chain employs TRBV18 and TRBJ2-7; 9 bases map to TRBD1. CDR3 length: 14 amino acids. Germline CDR1 is KGHSH and CDR2 is LQKENI. After removal of 3 bases from V and 2 bases from J, the junction contained 2 bases not matched to a gene. CDR3 sequence reads: CASSPGTGTYEQYF. CDR3 nucleotide sequence: TGTGCCAGCTCACCGGGGACAGGGACCTACGAGCAGTACTTC.

This chain uses TRBV29-1 with TRBJ2-7; D not resolved. Germline loops: CDR1 SQVTM, CDR2 ANQGSEA. V lost 3 bases, J lost 0 bases, and 9 bases lay in between. There are 13 residues in the CDR3. CDR3 DNA: TGCAGCGTTGACGCAGGAAGCTCCTACGAGCAGTACTTC. Translating gives CSVDAGSSYEQYF.

The genes are TRBV29-1 and TRBJ1-2, with TRBD1 matching 11 bases. There are 13 residues in the CDR3. J was trimmed by 3 bases and V by 6 bases; bases with no gene match: 3. CDR1 and CDR2 from the germline V gene are SQVTM and ANQGSEA. The CDR3 is CSVRTGGYYGYTF. The CDR3 nucleotides read TGCAGCGTGCGGACAGGGGGCTACTATGGCTACACCTTC.

The rearrangement links TRBV3-1 (or the pseudogene TRBV3-2) to TRBJ1-3; TRBD1 might be the D (5 bases). Trimming removed 4 bases from V and 0 bases from J, with 10 bases in between. Germline V lookup: CDR1 LGHDT, CDR2 YNNKEL (reference sequence). The CDR3 length is 15 residues. The CDR3 DNA follows: TGTGCCAGCAGCCCTACAGGATTCTCTGGAAACACCATATATTTT. Translating it yields CASSPTGFSGNTIYF.

This chain links TRBV19 with TRBJ1-5, with a possible D match to TRBD1 (5 bases). V lost 5 bases, J lost 6 bases, and 8 bases lay in between. Germline V CDR1 and CDR2: LNHDA, SQIVND (reference sequence). The CDR3 sequence is 12 residues long. CDR3 sequence (DNA): TGTGCCAGTAGTTGGGGGGGTCAGCCCCAGCATTTT. It encodes CASSWGGQPQHF.

V and J are TRBV28 and TRBJ1-4; TRBD1 agrees at 9 bases. CDR1 is MDHEN and CDR2 is SYDVKM in the germline V gene. This CDR3 spans 15 amino acids. The junction had 12 bases not matched to a gene; V was cut back by 11 bases and J by 5 bases. The CDR3 coding sequence is TGTGCCGGCCGGGACAGGGAGTCCCCCAATGAAAAACTGTTTTTT. This encodes CAGRDRESPNEKLFF.

The chain joins TRBV25-1 to TRBJ1-1, with a weak D call TRBD1 (5 bases). V was clipped by 0 bases and J by 0 bases, with 14 bases between them. Looked up from germline, CDR1 is MGHDK and CDR2 is SYGVNS. The CDR3 loop spans 17 amino acids. CDR3: CASSEYRFPGMNTEAFF. CDR3 coding DNA: TGTGCCAGCAGTGAATATAGGTTCCCAGGGATGAACACTGAAGCTTTCTTT.

This clone was seen once. This rearrangement joins TRBV19 to TRBJ2-3, with TRBD1 as a possible D gene (6 bases). Germline CDR1 LNHDA, CDR2 SQIVND (reference sequence). The CDR3 contains 14 residues. V shed 5 bases and J shed 5 bases, with 14 bases lying between them. CDR3 region: CASSGDTRGDTQYF. CDR3 nucleotides: TGTGCCAGTAGTGGGGACACGAGGGGAGATACGCAGTATTTT.

The chain combines TRBV3-1 (or the pseudogene TRBV3-2) with TRBJ2-7; TRBD1 matches at 9 bases. This CDR3 comprises 17 residues. Unmatched junction bases numbered 13, after V lost 4 bases and J lost 3 bases. Germline CDR1 reads LGHDT; CDR2 reads YNNKEL (reference sequence). CDR3: CASSPGTGIVSDYEQYF. CDR3 bases: TGTGCCAGCAGCCCGGGGACAGGGATAGTATCCGACTACGAGCAGTACTTC.

The chain has TRBV2 and TRBJ1-1, with TRBD1 as a possible D gene (6 bases). Trimming took 7 bases from V and 4 from J, leaving 16 bases between them. Germline V gene sequence: CDR1 SNHLY, CDR2 FYNNEI. This CDR3 contains 14 residues. CDR3 DNA sequence: TGTGCCAGCACCTGGGGACAACCCGGCACTGAAGCTTTCTTT. Protein product: CASTWGQPGTEAFF.

V and J are TRBV10-3 and TRBJ1-5; D is unresolved. CDR1 and CDR2 (germline): ENHRY, SYGVKD. Trimming took 0 bases from V and 2 from J, leaving 11 bases between them. The CDR3 length is 16 residues. The CDR3 DNA is TGTGCCATCAGTGAGTCCGCAGGTCTGGGCAATCAGCCCCAGCATTTT. Its translation is CAISESAGLGNQPQHF.

The J gene is TRBJ1-5, the V gene TRBV4-2; D remains ambiguous. Germline V gene sequence: CDR1 LGHNA, CDR2 YNFKEQ. Trimming removed 6 bases from V and 9 bases from J, with 21 bases in between. This CDR3 region has 15 residues. CDR3 amino acids: CASRERVEGSGPQHF. DNA of the CDR3: TGTGCCAGCAGGGAAAGAGTAGAGGGATCGGGGCCCCAGCATTTT.

The chain combines TRBV2 with TRBJ1-2, with a weak D call TRBD1 (6 bases). Germline V gene lookup returns CDR1 SNHLY and CDR2 FYNNEI. This CDR3 comprises 13 residues. Trimming left V 5 bases short and J 8 bases short, with 15 bases between. CDR3 in amino acids: CASSMGGLGGYTF. DNA of the CDR3: TGTGCCAGCAGTATGGGGGGGCTGGGAGGCTACACCTTC.

V and J are TRBV24-1 and TRBJ2-5, with 8 bases that match TRBD1. With V trimmed by 4 bases and J by 2 bases, 8 bases remained unmatched. The CDR3 has 16 residues. Germline lookup yields CDR1 KGHDR and CDR2 SFDVKD. The CDR3 coding sequence is TGTGCCACCAGTGAAACAGTTAACAGGGGGCAAGAGACCCAGTACTTC. It yields the protein CATSETVNRGQETQYF.

The chain is built from TRBV11-3 and TRBJ2-3; 9 bases fit TRBD2. Germline-derived CDR1 and CDR2 are SGHNT and YENEEA. J was trimmed by 2 bases and V by 4 bases; bases with no gene match: 7. The length of the CDR3 is 16 residues. The CDR3 DNA follows: TGTGCCAGCAGCTCGCGACTAGCGGCGGACACAGATACGCAGTATTTT. This codes for CASSSRLAADTDTQYF.

The V gene is TRBV12-3 or TRBV12-4, the J gene TRBJ1-1; TRBD1 might be the D (6 bases). V gave up 7 bases and J gave up 5 bases, with 14 bases separating them. The CDR3 is made up of 13 amino acids. CDR3: CASTKQGDTEAFF. The CDR3 nucleotides read TGTGCCAGCACCAAACAGGGAGATACTGAAGCTTTCTTT.

The chain carries TRBV6-2 or TRBV6-3 and TRBJ2-3; D may be TRBD2 (7 bases). There are 17 residues in the CDR3. The germline V and J ends were trimmed by 4 bases and 0 bases, with 17 bases remaining between them. The germline V gene has CDR1 MNHEY and CDR2 SVGEGT. This chain's CDR3 is CASSLGGWGPSTDTQYF. The CDR3 coding sequence is TGTGCCAGCAGTTTGGGGGGGTGGGGGCCTAGCACAGATACGCAGTATTTT.